This T cell receptor (beta chain) was sequenced during a study of shared clonotypes between healthy human individuals. The V gene's germline CDR1 is KGHSH and CDR2 LQKENI. The CDR3 sequence is 16 residues long. Trimming took 2 bases from V and 4 from J; bases not matched to a gene: 5. Repertoires were generated with immunoSEQ multiplex PCR, while TCRdb's copy carries only in-frame clones and drops some. The table lists 450,000 to 600,000 clones, 70% to 80% of them singletons. Input material: PBMCs. V and J are TRBV18 and TRBJ2-3, with 11 bases aligning to TRBD1. This clonotype was obtained from a woman in her forties in good health. Some clones in this sample may be carry-over from other donors' samples. The DNA of the CDR3 is TGTGCCAGCTCACCAGCCGGGACAGGGGGGGCAGATACGCAGTATTTT. This sequence encodes CASSPAGTGGADTQYF.